Shown below are 13 T cell receptor beta chains from a single sample sequenced in a study of OX40 agonist ivuxolimab in advanced cancers. Only in-frame clones appear in the TCRdb table, and some are missing; sequencing was by immunoSEQ multiplex PCR. The sample shows approximately 83,000 clones, 65% to 85% of them seen only once. The material was CD4+ or CD8+ T cells sorted from blood, obtained in a trial of the OX40 agonist ivuxolimab. These receptors originate from an adult with an advanced solid tumor such as melanoma, head and neck, liver or kidney cancer.

About this clone itself: Distinct nucleotide sequences in the sample also encode this CDR3. The chain recombines TRBV19 with TRBJ1-1; no firm D call. Trimming took off 4 bases at V and 0 bases at J, with 15 bases between the two ends. The CDR3 length is 16 residues. Per the germline V gene, CDR1 is LNHDA and CDR2 is SQIVND (reference sequence). In DNA form, the CDR3 reads TGTGCCAGTAGTACCGACCTTGAGGGATTGAACACTGAAGCTTTCTTT. The encoded protein is CASSTDLEGLNTEAFF.

The genes are TRBV5-8 and TRBJ2-5, with D perhaps being TRBD1 or TRBD2 (6 bases each). The DNA end is a closer match to TRBJ2-7, so the J assignment may be wrong. The CDR3 runs to 14 residues. Germline-derived CDR1 and CDR2 are SGHTS and YDEGEE. CDR3 in amino acids: CASSLTGGGYEQYF. CDR3 nucleotides: TGTGCCAGCAGCCTAACAGGAGGGGGTTACGAGCAGTACTTC.

The chain joins TRBV7-9 to TRBJ1-4; weak D call: TRBD1 (5 bases). The germline gives CDR1 SEHNR, CDR2 FQNEAQ (reference sequence). V lost 3 bases and J lost 7, with 9 bases in between. The CDR3 consists of 13 residues. CDR3 nucleotide sequence: TGTGCCAGCAGCTTCAGGGTGGGTGAAAAACTGTTTTTT. Protein: CASSFRVGEKLFF.

The rearrangement joins TRBV15 to TRBJ1-4; TRBD1 matches at 11 bases. The trim removed 5 bases at V and 15 bases at J, leaving 14 bases unmatched. Per germline, CDR1 LNHNV and CDR2 YYDKDF (reference sequence). This CDR3 contains 15 residues. The CDR3 DNA reads as TGTGCCACCAGCCTACGCCGGACAGGGGGCAAGTTGATGTTTTTT. Encoded protein: CATSLRRTGGKLMFF. Supplemented by reference TRBV15 and TRBJ1-4, the full variable domain reads DAMVIQNPRYQVTQFGKPVTLSCSQTLNHNVMYWYQQKSSQAPKLLFHYYDKDFNNEADTPDNFQSRRPNTSFCFLDIRSPGLGDTAMYLCATSLRRTGGKLMFFGSGTQLSVL.

The chain uses TRBV6-6 and TRBJ1-1; a possible D gene is TRBD1 (5 bases). V dropped 5 bases and J dropped 1 base, with 11 bases sitting between them. The V gene's germline CDR1 is MNHNY and CDR2 SVGAGI (reference sequence). The CDR3 is 14 residues long. Here the CDR3 DNA reads TGTGCCAGCAGTCCGCCGGGACCGAACACTGAAGCTTTCTTT. It specifies CASSPPGPNTEAFF.

This chain joins TRBV15 and TRBJ2-7; possibly TRBD1 or TRBD2 for D (5 bases each). V shed 2 bases and J shed 1 base, with 9 bases lying between them. The germline V gene encodes CDR1 LNHNV and CDR2 YYDKDF (reference sequence). The CDR3 contains 14 residues. The CDR3 DNA reads as TGTGCCACCAGCAGACCGAGGGGTTCCTACGAGCAGTACTTC. Translating gives CATSRPRGSYEQYF.

The rearrangement joins TRBV18 to TRBJ1-1; the match to TRBD1 covers 7 bases. CDR3 length equals 15 residues. The V segment lost 2 bases and the J segment 0 bases; nucleotides outside the gene matches: 3. Germline V gene lookup returns CDR1 KGHSH and CDR2 LQKENI. DNA for the CDR3: TGTGCCAGCTCACCATGGGACAGTTTGAACACTGAAGCTTTCTTT. Translated: CASSPWDSLNTEAFF.

There are a few counts of this clone. The chain uses TRBV5-1 and TRBJ2-1, with a tentative D call TRBD1 (5 bases). V lost 0 bases and J 9 bases, leaving 16 bases between the germline ends. Germline V gives CDR1 SGHRS, CDR2 YFSETQ. The CDR3 loop spans 15 amino acids. CDR3 in DNA: TGCGCCAGCAGCTTGGACGGCCCGACGCAGGGTGAGCAGTTCTTC. Protein product: CASSLDGPTQGEQFF.

This chain uses TRBV13 with TRBJ2-5, with TRBD2 identical over 13 bases. Germline CDR1 reads PRHDT; CDR2 reads FYEKMQ (reference sequence). The V and J ends lost 1 base and 4 bases, in that order; junction bases with no gene match: 6. The CDR3 is 17 residues long. The CDR3 is CASSLVGLAGKGETQYF. In DNA form, the CDR3 reads TGTGCCAGCAGCTTAGTGGGACTAGCGGGAAAAGGAGAGACCCAGTACTTC.

J is TRBJ2-7 and V is TRBV4-2; D possibly uses TRBD1 or TRBD2 (5 bases each). Trimming pared 1 base from V and 2 bases from J, leaving 15 bases between. Germline-derived CDR1 and CDR2 are LGHNA and YNFKEQ. The CDR3 has 16 amino acids. The CDR3 sequence: CASSQGKGTAPYEQYF. CDR3 DNA sequence: TGTGCCAGCAGCCAAGGGAAAGGGACCGCCCCCTACGAGCAGTACTTC.

This clone came up once. V gene TRBV6-6 combines with J gene TRBJ1-2; 8 positions agree with TRBD1. Germline CDR1 and CDR2: MNHNY and SVGAGI (reference sequence). With V trimmed by 6 bases and J by 7 bases, 13 bases remained unmatched. CDR3 length: 15 residues. The CDR3 region has the DNA TGTGCCAGCAGCCCCCGGGACAGGAACACGGTTGGCTACACCTTC. Translating it yields CASSPRDRNTVGYTF.

This chain links TRBV4-3 with TRBJ1-3; TRBD1 might be the D (6 bases). The CDR3 runs 16 residues. The germline gives CDR1 LGHNA, CDR2 YSLEER. The V end was cut by 1 base, the J end by 0 bases, with 10 bases between. CDR3 protein: CASSQGQVGSGNTIYF. The DNA of the CDR3 is TGCGCCAGCAGCCAAGGACAGGTCGGCTCTGGAAACACCATATATTTT.

The chain employs TRBV6-5 and TRBJ1-5; no clear D gene. V lost 2 bases and J 7 bases, leaving 9 bases between the germline ends. This CDR3 has 13 amino acids. CDR1 MNHEY and CDR2 SVGAGI come from the germline V gene. The CDR3 spells CASSYLGEQPQHF. CDR3 in DNA: TGTGCCAGCAGTTACCTTGGGGAGCAGCCCCAGCATTTT.